These T cell receptor beta chains were read from a single sample in a study of beta chain features in type 1 diabetes. Sequenced by immunoSEQ multiplex PCR; TCRdb stores in-frame clones only, minus some. This repertoire shows under 350,000 clones, around 15% found once; its top ten account for about 0.016%. Specimen: naive CD4+ T cells from blood. The receptors derive from a man aged 25 to 45 with type 1 diabetes. CDR3s include the opening cysteine and the closing phenylalanine or tryptophan.

v_gene: TRBV5-1
len: 14
CDR3aa: CASSLGQSTDTQYF

v_gene: TRBV4-3
len: 14
CDR3aa: CASSQQANTGELFF

v_gene: TRBV2
len: 13
CDR3aa: CASGQGATDTQYF

v_gene: TRBV30
len: 10
CDR3aa: CAWGTAEAFF

v_gene: TRBV5-1
len: 15
CDR3aa: CASSGTSGRADTQYF

v_gene: TRBV11-2
len: 14
CDR3aa: CASSFSSGQETQYF

v_gene: TRBV14
len: 13
CDR3aa: CASSLPSGGVYFF

v_gene: TRBV7-2
len: 14
CDR3aa: CASSARGGRETQYF

v_gene: TRBV7-9
len: 12
CDR3aa: CASRNEWFGQFF

v_gene: TRBV28
len: 13
CDR3aa: CASSPVPGREQFF

v_gene: TRBV4-3
len: 16
CDR3aa: CASSQVGGGSSYEQYF

v_gene: TRBV20-1
len: 11
CDR3aa: CSAGLAGEQYF

v_gene: TRBV7-3
len: 15
CDR3aa: CASSLGAGTGYGYTF

v_gene: TRBV18
len: 17
CDR3aa: CASSQTTAKGGGYGYTF

v_gene: TRBV7-9
len: 14
CDR3aa: CASSYNDRNYGYTF

v_gene: TRBV28
len: 13
CDR3aa: CASSEGQEWEQYF

v_gene: TRBV30
len: 15
CDR3aa: CAWSVLGGRSYEQYF

v_gene: TRBV29-1
len: 15
CDR3aa: CSVETSGPMYNEQFF

v_gene: TRBV28
len: 15
CDR3aa: CASSVGQTTNEKLFF

v_gene: TRBV18
len: 12
CDR3aa: CASSLDYGEQFF

v_gene: TRBV7-2
len: 14
CDR3aa: CASSSRQASHEQFF

v_gene: TRBV25-1
len: 13
CDR3aa: CASAQDSHNEQFF

v_gene: TRBV30
len: 13
CDR3aa: CAWSDRGLGEQYF

v_gene: TRBV11-2
len: 14
CDR3aa: CASSFTGANQPQHF

v_gene: TRBV28
len: 17
CDR3aa: CASSLPGGARGANVLTF

v_gene: TRBV29-1
len: 14
CDR3aa: CSVQPQGGKNIQYF

v_gene: TRBV11-2
len: 15
CDR3aa: CASSFSAGVGETQYF

v_gene: TRBV28
len: 10
CDR3aa: CASTRTGLYF

v_gene: TRBV5-4
len: 16
CDR3aa: CASSLAQRGSTDTQYF

v_gene: TRBV7-2
len: 16
CDR3aa: CASSLSLRQSRETQYF

v_gene: TRBV7-2
len: 19
CDR3aa: CASSLPIGGGGTSYNEQFF

v_gene: TRBV28
len: 13
CDR3aa: CASSLSGMDTQYF

v_gene: TRBV5-1
len: 15
CDR3aa: CASSLLAGGSDEQFF

v_gene: TRBV28
len: 16
CDR3aa: CASSQTGTSGSYEQYF

v_gene: TRBV13
len: 15
CDR3aa: CASSLRAGVGETQYF

v_gene: TRBV7-8
len: 16
CDR3aa: CASSLFLTGESYGYTF

v_gene: TRBV15
len: 18
CDR3aa: CATSRDRVTSSSYNEQFF

v_gene: TRBV28
len: 13
CDR3aa: CASTDTGGTEAFF

v_gene: TRBV6-5
len: 15
CDR3aa: CASSSRDTSTDTQYF

v_gene: TRBV6-5
len: 16
CDR3aa: CASSYLSGLTYNEQFF

v_gene: TRBV6-1
len: 13
CDR3aa: CASSDPDRDTIYF

v_gene: TRBV7-9
len: 14
CDR3aa: CASSPGTGSDTQYF

v_gene: TRBV5-1
len: 16
CDR3aa: CASSSQGGGVGETQYF

v_gene: TRBV30
len: 16
CDR3aa: CAWSVPTGGLQAVQYF

v_gene: TRBV25-1
len: 13
CDR3aa: CASTQAGYYGYTF

v_gene: TRBV7-2
len: 14
CDR3aa: CASSWGTVNYEQYF

v_gene: TRBV7-2
len: 14
CDR3aa: CASKTSESYNEQFF

v_gene: TRBV9
len: 16
CDR3aa: CASSVKFLAGVYEQYF

v_gene: TRBV7-9
len: 11
CDR3aa: CASSPRAEQFF